A selection of T cell receptor beta chains follows, all from one sample in a study of chemoradiotherapy in HPV16-positive cancers. Repertoires were generated with immunoSEQ multiplex PCR, while TCRdb's copy carries only in-frame clones and drops some. The table includes about 15,000 clones, 65% to 85% detected once. Sampling took place from a patient who underwent chemoradiotherapy. The receptor set was obtained from a human donor with HPV-associated anogenital cancer. CDR3s leave out the opening cysteine and the closing phenylalanine or tryptophan.

TRBV28 ASSFPAVEKLF
TRBV28 ASSTLWAANYGYT
TRBV7-3 ASSTGLGPQH
TRBV18 ASSPTEAWGNQPQH
TRBV28 ASSQRRGTGWVSQPQH
TRBV7-9 ASSPPGQGKNTEAF
TRBV2 ASRRQGESYEQY
TRBV6-1 ASCESSYNEQF
TRBV9 ASSVDGNEQF
TRBV28 ASSPVWAVVTGSYGYT
TRBV28 ASDGTGGPNTEAF
TRBV27 ASSLGGGGNSPLH
TRBV5-4 ASSYFLRQGRDGYT
TRBV5-5 ASSLWENNSPLH
TRBV11-1 ASSPRTSGGYYNEQF
TRBV2 ASNRWANTEAF
TRBV9 ASSVGGEGLGGYT
TRBV21-1 ASSKCVGRRVYGYT
TRBV7-9 ASSQQGRMNTEAF
TRBV15 ATSRDTAYEQY